The rows below give T cell receptor beta chains drawn from one sample of a study of chemoradiotherapy in HPV16-positive cancers. Generated by immunoSEQ multiplex PCR, the TCRdb table keeps only in-frame clones and is missing some. The data hold around 6,600 clones, with about 84% observed a single time. Sequencing used tumor tissue, obtained from a patient who underwent chemoradiotherapy. These receptors came from a human donor with HPV-associated anogenital cancer. Each CDR3 is given with its conserved first and last residue. The order of the fields is V gene, D gene, J gene, clone size, CDR3 protein, CDR3 DNA. D genes are given only for firm matches. Not every row has a clone size; where given, it reads once, few, many or a size class.

V gene: TRBV5-4
D gene: TRBD1
J gene: TRBJ1-2
clone size: NA
CDR3 protein: CASSLGQGEYGYTF
CDR3 DNA: TGTGCCAGCAGCTTGGGACAGGGGGAATATGGCTACACCTTC

V gene: TRBV6-1
D gene: NA
J gene: TRBJ1-2
clone size: NA
CDR3 protein: CASSEAPRSYGYTF
CDR3 DNA: TGTGCCAGCAGTGAAGCCCCACGGTCCTATGGCTACACCTTC

V gene: TRBV18
D gene: TRBD2
J gene: TRBJ2-3
clone size: NA
CDR3 protein: CASSPPGSGRSADTQYF
CDR3 DNA: TGTGCCAGCTCACCCCCGGGGAGCGGGAGGTCCGCAGATACGCAGTATTTT

V gene: TRBV5-4
D gene: TRBD1
J gene: TRBJ2-2
clone size: NA
CDR3 protein: CASSPPGQGAITGELFF
CDR3 DNA: TGTGCCAGCAGCCCCCCGGGACAGGGGGCGATAACCGGGGAGCTGTTTTTT

V gene: TRBV7-8
D gene: NA
J gene: TRBJ2-2
clone size: NA
CDR3 protein: CASSSQNVVAVNTGELFF
CDR3 DNA: TGTGCCAGCAGCTCTCAGAACGTTGTAGCAGTGAACACCGGGGAGCTGTTTTTT

V gene: TRBV19
D gene: NA
J gene: TRBJ1-4
clone size: NA
CDR3 protein: CASSRLGNLEKLFF
CDR3 DNA: TGTGCCAGTAGTCGATTGGGGAATCTTGAAAAACTGTTTTTT

V gene: TRBV18
D gene: NA
J gene: TRBJ2-7
clone size: NA
CDR3 protein: CASSQTGTPYEQYF
CDR3 DNA: TGTGCCAGCTCACAAACTGGAACACCCTACGAGCAGTACTTC

V gene: TRBV7-9
D gene: NA
J gene: TRBJ2-7
clone size: NA
CDR3 protein: CASSVDSFAQYF
CDR3 DNA: TGTGCCAGCAGCGTGGACTCTTTCGCGCAGTACTTC

V gene: TRBV6-6
D gene: NA
J gene: TRBJ1-3
clone size: NA
CDR3 protein: CASSYSGELGNTIYF
CDR3 DNA: TGTGCCAGCAGTTACTCAGGAGAGCTTGGAAACACCATATATTTT

V gene: TRBV6-5
D gene: NA
J gene: TRBJ2-1
clone size: NA
CDR3 protein: CASRRTSGLYNEQFF
CDR3 DNA: TGTGCCAGCAGGAGGACATCCGGACTTTACAATGAGCAGTTCTTC

V gene: TRBV28
D gene: NA
J gene: TRBJ1-2
clone size: NA
CDR3 protein: CASKQGGLYGYTF
CDR3 DNA: TGTGCCAGTAAACAGGGAGGTCTCTATGGCTACACCTTC

V gene: TRBV5-6
D gene: TRBD2
J gene: TRBJ2-5
clone size: NA
CDR3 protein: CASSLRTSGSEETQYF
CDR3 DNA: TGTGCCAGCAGCCTCCGGACTAGCGGGAGCGAAGAGACCCAGTACTTC

V gene: TRBV11-3
D gene: TRBD2
J gene: TRBJ2-3
clone size: NA
CDR3 protein: CASSPGTSGGLTDTQYF
CDR3 DNA: TGTGCCAGCAGCCCGGGGACTAGCGGGGGGTTAACAGATACGCAGTATTTT

V gene: TRBV27
D gene: NA
J gene: TRBJ1-1
clone size: NA
CDR3 protein: CASSPLLGANTEAFF
CDR3 DNA: TGTGCCAGCAGTCCCTTACTAGGGGCTAACACTGAAGCTTTCTTT

V gene: TRBV29-1
D gene: NA
J gene: TRBJ2-2
clone size: NA
CDR3 protein: CSVGDTGELFF
CDR3 DNA: TGCAGCGTTGGGGACACCGGGGAGCTGTTTTTT

V gene: TRBV2
D gene: NA
J gene: TRBJ1-5
clone size: few
CDR3 protein: CASSDRTVNQPQHF
CDR3 DNA: TGTGCCAGCAGTGACCGGACAGTCAATCAGCCCCAGCATTTT

V gene: TRBV5-1
D gene: NA
J gene: TRBJ1-1
clone size: once
CDR3 protein: CASSLGQGIYTEAFF
CDR3 DNA: TGCGCCAGCAGCTTGGGGCAGGGAATCTACACTGAAGCTTTCTTT

V gene: TRBV19
D gene: NA
J gene: TRBJ2-7
clone size: NA
CDR3 protein: CASSNGGRGSYEQYF
CDR3 DNA: TGTGCCAGTAGTAACGGCGGTCGGGGTTCCTACGAGCAGTACTTC

V gene: TRBV4-1
D gene: NA
J gene: TRBJ2-6
clone size: NA
CDR3 protein: CASSQSLQLSGANVLTF
CDR3 DNA: TGCGCCAGCAGCCAAAGTCTCCAGCTCTCTGGGGCCAACGTCCTGACTTTC

V gene: TRBV5-1
D gene: NA
J gene: TRBJ2-5
clone size: NA
CDR3 protein: CASSPVGPQETQYF
CDR3 DNA: TGCGCCAGCAGCCCTGTGGGACCTCAAGAGACCCAGTACTTC

V gene: TRBV27
D gene: TRBD1
J gene: TRBJ2-2
clone size: NA
CDR3 protein: CASCRQIQGSGGELFF
CDR3 DNA: TGTGCCAGTTGCAGACAAATACAGGGGAGTGGCGGGGAGCTGTTTTTT

V gene: TRBV7-9
D gene: TRBD2
J gene: TRBJ2-3
clone size: once
CDR3 protein: CASSARGASTDTQYF
CDR3 DNA: TGTGCCAGCAGCGCGCGGGGGGCCAGCACAGATACGCAGTATTTT

V gene: TRBV14
D gene: NA
J gene: TRBJ1-6
clone size: NA
CDR3 protein: CASSQASGPLHF
CDR3 DNA: TGTGCCAGCAGCCAAGCGTCTGGACCCCTCCACTTT

V gene: TRBV25-1
D gene: TRBD2
J gene: TRBJ2-3
clone size: NA
CDR3 protein: CASTPTSGSIDTQYF
CDR3 DNA: TGTGCCAGCACCCCGACTAGCGGGAGTATAGATACGCAGTATTTT

V gene: TRBV5-1
D gene: TRBD2
J gene: TRBJ2-3
clone size: NA
CDR3 protein: CASSRRGGLAGGTSTDTQYF
CDR3 DNA: TGCGCCAGCAGCCGACGGGGGGGACTAGCGGGGGGCACTAGCACAGATACGCAGTATTTT

V gene: TRBV4-1
D gene: NA
J gene: TRBJ1-4
clone size: NA
CDR3 protein: CASSQGLEYNEKLFF
CDR3 DNA: TGCGCCAGCAGCCAAGGACTGGAATATAATGAAAAACTGTTTTTT

V gene: TRBV7-9
D gene: NA
J gene: TRBJ1-2
clone size: few
CDR3 protein: CASSLDGTNYGYTF
CDR3 DNA: TGTGCCAGCAGCTTGGACGGGACTAACTATGGCTACACCTTC

V gene: TRBV9
D gene: NA
J gene: TRBJ2-3
clone size: NA
CDR3 protein: CASSVGPGSTDTQYF
CDR3 DNA: TGTGCCAGCAGCGTAGGGCCCGGTAGCACAGATACGCAGTATTTT

V gene: TRBV28
D gene: NA
J gene: TRBJ2-7
clone size: NA
CDR3 protein: CASRPLGTYEQYF
CDR3 DNA: TGTGCCAGCAGACCCCTAGGAACCTACGAGCAGTACTTC

V gene: TRBV7-9
D gene: TRBD1
J gene: TRBJ1-4
clone size: NA
CDR3 protein: CASSPRTGLSF
CDR3 DNA: TGTGCCAGCAGCCCCAGGACAGGGTTGTCTTTT

V gene: TRBV9
D gene: NA
J gene: TRBJ2-3
clone size: NA
CDR3 protein: CASSVGGTRLTDTQYF
CDR3 DNA: TGTGCCAGCAGCGTCGGAGGGACTCGACTCACAGATACGCAGTATTTT

V gene: TRBV28
D gene: TRBD1
J gene: TRBJ2-3
clone size: NA
CDR3 protein: CASSLGTVSDTQYF
CDR3 DNA: TGTGCCAGCAGTTTAGGGACAGTATCAGATACGCAGTATTTT

V gene: TRBV7-9
D gene: NA
J gene: TRBJ2-7
clone size: NA
CDR3 protein: CASSLANEQYF
CDR3 DNA: TGTGCCAGCAGCTTAGCGAACGAGCAGTACTTC

V gene: TRBV30
D gene: NA
J gene: TRBJ2-7
clone size: NA
CDR3 protein: CAWTRTDQIGEQYF
CDR3 DNA: TGTGCCTGGACTCGTACCGATCAGATCGGGGAGCAGTACTTC

V gene: TRBV7-9
D gene: TRBD2
J gene: TRBJ2-3
clone size: NA
CDR3 protein: CASSVLAGRTDTQYF
CDR3 DNA: TGTGCCAGCAGCGTCCTAGCGGGCCGCACAGATACGCAGTATTTT

V gene: TRBV30
D gene: NA
J gene: TRBJ1-6
clone size: NA
CDR3 protein: CACSSGLNSPLHF
CDR3 DNA: TGTGCCTGTTCGTCAGGGTTAAATTCACCCCTCCACTTT

V gene: TRBV7-6
D gene: TRBD1
J gene: TRBJ2-3
clone size: NA
CDR3 protein: CASSKRQTGSSDTQYF
CDR3 DNA: TGTGCCAGCAGCAAAAGACAGACAGGGAGTTCAGATACGCAGTATTTT

V gene: TRBV19
D gene: NA
J gene: TRBJ1-2
clone size: once
CDR3 protein: CASSREGPGYTF
CDR3 DNA: TGTGCCAGTAGTAGGGAGGGCCCTGGCTACACCTTC

V gene: TRBV29-1
D gene: NA
J gene: TRBJ1-2
clone size: NA
CDR3 protein: CSVEATGIMSYTF
CDR3 DNA: TGCAGCGTTGAAGCAACAGGGATCATGAGCTACACCTTC

V gene: TRBV7-3
D gene: NA
J gene: TRBJ2-1
clone size: NA
CDR3 protein: CASSPEGAFRYNEQFF
CDR3 DNA: TGTGCCAGCAGCCCGGAGGGGGCTTTTCGGTACAATGAGCAGTTCTTC